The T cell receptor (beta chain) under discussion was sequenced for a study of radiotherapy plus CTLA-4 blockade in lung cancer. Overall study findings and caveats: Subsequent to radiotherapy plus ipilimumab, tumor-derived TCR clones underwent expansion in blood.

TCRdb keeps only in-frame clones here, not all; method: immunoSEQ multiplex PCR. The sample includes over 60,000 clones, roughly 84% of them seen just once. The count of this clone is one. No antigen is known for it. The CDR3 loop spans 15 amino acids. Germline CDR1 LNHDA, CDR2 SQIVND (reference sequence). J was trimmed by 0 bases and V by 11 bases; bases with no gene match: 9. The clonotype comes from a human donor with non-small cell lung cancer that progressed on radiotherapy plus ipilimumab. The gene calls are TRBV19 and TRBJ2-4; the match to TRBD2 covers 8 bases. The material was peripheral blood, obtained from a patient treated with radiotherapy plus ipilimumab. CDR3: CAVSSGLIAKNIQYF. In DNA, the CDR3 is TGTGCCGTGTCTAGCGGGCTGATAGCCAAAAACATTCAGTACTTC.